Below are 3 T cell receptor beta chains sequenced from a single sample in a study of T cell responses to AZD1222 COVID-19 vaccine. Profiling relied on immunoSEQ multiplex PCR, and the TCRdb table lists in-frame clones only, not all of them. The table shows under 150,000 clones, with more than 90% occurring only once. This sample comprised peripheral blood, obtained on day 0 of AZD1222 vaccination. The receptors were gathered from an adult in good health.

This chain uses TRBV19 with TRBJ1-5; D is unresolved. The germline CDR1 and CDR2 sequences are LNHDA and SQIVND (reference sequence). V shed 1 base and J shed 4 bases, with 11 bases lying between them. The CDR3 runs 15 residues. The CDR3: CASSIGGQANQPQHF. The DNA of the CDR3 is TGTGCCAGTAGTATAGGAGGCCAGGCGAATCAGCCCCAGCATTTT.

The chain links TRBV29-1 to TRBJ2-5; a possible D gene is TRBD1 (6 bases). This CDR3 is 14 amino acids long. Germline CDR1 is SQVTM and CDR2 is ANQGSEA. V lost 3 bases to trimming and J lost 3 bases, with 14 bases between them. CDR3 protein: CSVDPVGGKETQYF. CDR3 in DNA: TGCAGCGTTGACCCGGTAGGGGGAAAAGAGACCCAGTACTTC.

The gene calls are TRBV25-1 and TRBJ2-5; 7 nucleotides line up with TRBD1. Germline V lookup: CDR1 MGHDK, CDR2 SYGVNS. V lost 1 base, J lost 5 bases, and 4 bases stayed unmatched. This CDR3 contains 14 residues. The CDR3 nucleotides are TGTGCCAGCAGTGAATTCGGGACAGCGGAGACCCAGTACTTC. This gives the protein CASSEFGTAETQYF.